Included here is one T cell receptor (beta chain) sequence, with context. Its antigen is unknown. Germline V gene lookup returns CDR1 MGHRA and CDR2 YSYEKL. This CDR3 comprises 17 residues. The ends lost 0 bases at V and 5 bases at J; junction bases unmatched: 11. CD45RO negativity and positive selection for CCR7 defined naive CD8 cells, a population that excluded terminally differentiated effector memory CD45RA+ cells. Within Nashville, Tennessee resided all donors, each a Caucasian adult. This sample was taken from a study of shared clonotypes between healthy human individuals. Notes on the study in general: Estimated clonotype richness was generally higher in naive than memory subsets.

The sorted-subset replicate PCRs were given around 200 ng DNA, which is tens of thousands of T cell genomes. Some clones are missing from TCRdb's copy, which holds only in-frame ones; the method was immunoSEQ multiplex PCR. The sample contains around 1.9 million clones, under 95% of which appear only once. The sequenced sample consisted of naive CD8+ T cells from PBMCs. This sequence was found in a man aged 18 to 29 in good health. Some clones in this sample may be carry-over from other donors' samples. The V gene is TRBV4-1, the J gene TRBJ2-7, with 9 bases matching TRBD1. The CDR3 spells CASSQESRDRDYDEQYF. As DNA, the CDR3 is TGCGCCAGCAGCCAAGAGTCACGGGACAGGGATTATGACGAGCAGTACTTC.